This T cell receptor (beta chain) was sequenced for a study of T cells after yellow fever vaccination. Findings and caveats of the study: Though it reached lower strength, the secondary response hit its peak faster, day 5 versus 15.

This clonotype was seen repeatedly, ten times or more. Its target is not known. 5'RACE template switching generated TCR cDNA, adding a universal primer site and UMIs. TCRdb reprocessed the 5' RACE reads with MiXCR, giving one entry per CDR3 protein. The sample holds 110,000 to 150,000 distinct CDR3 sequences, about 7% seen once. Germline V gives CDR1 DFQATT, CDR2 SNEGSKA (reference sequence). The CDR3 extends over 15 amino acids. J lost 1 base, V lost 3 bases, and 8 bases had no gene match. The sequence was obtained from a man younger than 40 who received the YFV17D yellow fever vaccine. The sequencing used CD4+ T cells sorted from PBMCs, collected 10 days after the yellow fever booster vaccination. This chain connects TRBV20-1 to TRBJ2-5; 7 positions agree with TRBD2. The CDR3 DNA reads TGCAGTGCTAGGAGGGCCCCGGGGGGCCAAGAGACCCAGTACTTC. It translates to CSARRAPGGQETQYF.